Below are 19 T cell receptor beta chains sequenced from a single sample in a study of T cell repertoires in cytomegalovirus infection. In TCRdb, the reads were re-called with MiXCR into one record per CDR3 protein. The sample carries about 740,000 distinct CDR3 sequences, 35% recorded once. The specimen sequenced was PBMCs. These receptor sequences come from a human donor in good health (CMV status not recorded). Some clones in this sample may be carry-over from other donors' samples.

The chain combines TRBV28 with TRBJ2-7; TRBD1 is a possible D gene (5 bases). CDR3 length: 15 amino acids. V shed 1 base and J shed 2 bases, with 12 bases lying between them. CDR1 is MDHEN and CDR2 is SYDVKM in the germline V gene. CDR3: CASSLFRARPYEQYF. The CDR3 nucleotides read TGTGCCAGCAGTTTATTCAGGGCGAGGCCCTACGAGCAGTACTTC. Together with reference TRBV28 and TRBJ2-7, the CDR3 gives the full variable domain: DVKVTQSSRYLVKRTGEKVFLECVQDMDHENMFWYRQDPGLGLRLIYFSYDVKMKEKGDIPEGYSVSREKKERFSLILESASTNQTSMYLCASSLFRARPYEQYFGPGTRLTVT.

The J gene is TRBJ1-5, the V gene TRBV12-3 or TRBV12-4; D is uncertain. Trimming cost V 2 bases and J 2 bases, with 10 bases left between them. The CDR3 runs 15 residues. The CDR3 protein is CASSLMGSGNQPQHF. In DNA, the CDR3 is TGTGCCAGCAGTTTAATGGGAAGCGGCAATCAGCCCCAGCATTTT.

The chain carries TRBV4-2 and TRBJ2-2, with TRBD2 as a possible D gene (6 bases). Trimming shortened V by 0 bases and J by 0 bases, and 14 bases separated the two germline ends. The CDR3 has 18 residues. Germline CDR1 LGHNA, CDR2 YNFKEQ. The CDR3, as DNA: TGTGCCAGCAGCCAAGAGAAACGTGGCGGGGCGAACACCGGGGAGCTGTTTTTT. It codes for CASSQEKRGGANTGELFF.

The CDR3 region has the DNA TGTGCCAGCAGCCAAGATCCCAGCGGGAGCCACGAGACCCAGTACTTC. It is translated as CASSQDPSGSHETQYF. The gene calls are TRBV4-2 and TRBJ2-5; TRBD2 matches 8 bases. The germline V gene has CDR1 LGHNA and CDR2 YNFKEQ. The CDR3 extends over 16 amino acids. J gave up 5 bases and V 0 bases, and 8 bases lay outside the gene matches.

V is TRBV19 and J is TRBJ2-1, with unresolved D. Germline CDR1 reads LNHDA; CDR2 reads SQIVND (reference sequence). Between the trimmed V and J ends, which lost 3 bases and 2 bases, there was a span of 11 bases. This CDR3 has 15 residues. The CDR3 protein is CASSMWAVAYNEQFF. The CDR3 DNA follows: TGTGCCAGTAGTATGTGGGCAGTGGCCTACAATGAGCAGTTCTTC.

The sample holds a few counts of this clonotype. The chain combines TRBV18 with TRBJ2-7; TRBD2 aligns across 10 bases. Germline values: CDR1 KGHSH, CDR2 LQKENI. This CDR3 spans 17 amino acids. With 2 bases clipped from V and 0 bases from J, the junction kept 7 bases outside the gene matches. The CDR3 DNA reads TGTGCCAGCTCACCAGCTAGCGGGAGCCGTAGCTCCTACGAGCAGTACTTC. It codes for CASSPASGSRSSYEQYF.

In this sample, this clonotype turned up a few times. V is TRBV11-2 and J is TRBJ2-1; a possible D gene is TRBD2 (5 bases). The CDR3 length is 15 residues. V was pared by 1 base and J by 8 bases, with 15 bases between. CDR1 SGHAT and CDR2 FQNNGV come from the germline V gene. The CDR3 sequence is CASSLGGLLGDEQFF. CDR3 DNA sequence: TGTGCCAGCAGCTTAGGTGGACTCCTGGGAGATGAGCAGTTCTTC.

This chain joins TRBV28 and TRBJ2-7; 7 bases are a match to TRBD1. CDR3 length: 12 amino acids. With 7 bases clipped from V and 10 bases from J, the junction kept 10 bases outside the gene matches. Germline lookup yields CDR1 MDHEN and CDR2 SYDVKM. The CDR3 loop reads CASNQQGLFQYF. The CDR3 DNA follows: TGTGCCAGCAACCAACAGGGGCTGTTCCAGTACTTC.

This clonotype has just a few counts. V is TRBV11-3 and J is TRBJ2-3, with a tentative D call TRBD1 (5 bases). The CDR3 totals 14 residues. Germline assignment: CDR1 SGHNT and CDR2 YENEEA. V lost 1 base and J lost 4, with 9 bases in between. The chain's CDR3 is CASSLVDRPDTQYF. The CDR3, as DNA: TGTGCCAGCAGCTTAGTCGACAGACCAGATACGCAGTATTTT.

The chain recombines TRBV30 with TRBJ2-2, with D possibly matching TRBD1 (6 bases). V was pared by 3 bases and J by 5 bases, with 16 bases between. The CDR3 is 15 residues long. Germline CDR1 GTSNPN, CDR2 SVGIG (reference sequence). CDR3 in amino acids: CAWRRQVMQTGELFF. The CDR3 DNA follows: TGTGCCTGGAGGAGACAGGTGATGCAAACCGGGGAGCTGTTTTTT.

Comments on this clonotype: This may stem from a read error, because a much larger clone lies one nucleotide away. The chain is built from TRBV6-8 and TRBJ2-1; 7 bases are a match to TRBD2. The CDR3 contains 16 residues. Trimming at V came to 6 bases and at J to 6 bases, leaving 14 bases not matched to a gene. Per germline, CDR1 MNHGY and CDR2 SAAAGT. The CDR3 region has the DNA TGTGCCAGCAGGTCCGGGGGGAGTGGCCGGGGCAATGAGCAGTTCTTC. Translated, it gives CASRSGGSGRGNEQFF.

The chain combines TRBV15 with TRBJ2-3; 9 bases are shared with TRBD2. Trimming took 8 bases from V and 5 from J; bases not matched to a gene: 8. The CDR3 consists of 14 residues. The germline V gene encodes CDR1 LNHNV and CDR2 YYDKDF (reference sequence). CDR3: CATGWRGGEDTQYF. CDR3 in DNA: TGTGCCACCGGCTGGCGGGGGGGCGAAGATACGCAGTATTTT.

This clonotype was seen a few times. The rearrangement uses TRBV6-6 and TRBJ1-1; possibly TRBD1 for D (6 bases). V was shortened by 5 bases and J by 3 bases, with 16 bases between the two germline ends. CDR3 length equals 15 residues. The V gene's germline CDR1 is MNHNY and CDR2 SVGAGI (reference sequence). CDR3 in amino acids: CASSSRGNGDTEAFF. The DNA for the CDR3 is TGTGCCAGCAGTAGCAGGGGAAATGGGGACACTGAAGCTTTCTTT.

Regarding this clonotype: This may be a read error, as it is one base from a much larger clone. As the CDR3 is not closed by the conserved phenylalanine or tryptophan, this likely results from a read error. The CDR3 here is CASSSGRGEQYL. In DNA, the CDR3 is TGTGCCAGCAGCTCGGGCCGGGGGGAGCAGTACTTA. V usage is TRBV7-9 and J usage is TRBJ2-7, with D perhaps matching TRBD2 (6 bases). Trimming stripped 4 bases from V and 7 bases from J, with 11 bases between. Germline V gives CDR1 SEHNR, CDR2 FQNEAQ (reference sequence). The CDR3 loop spans 12 amino acids.

The chain is built from TRBV12-3 or TRBV12-4 and TRBJ1-5; D not certain. The length of the CDR3 is 15 residues. Trimming removed 1 base at V and 5 bases at J, with 12 bases between. This CDR3 is CASSLVVGGDQPQHF. CDR3 DNA: TGTGCCAGCAGTTTAGTAGTGGGCGGCGATCAGCCCCAGCATTTT.

Only a few counts were recorded for this clonotype. The chain uses TRBV28 and TRBJ2-2; no clear D gene. Germline V lookup: CDR1 MDHEN, CDR2 SYDVKM. V lost 5 bases to trimming and J lost 6 bases, with 16 bases between them. The CDR3 length is 15 residues. The CDR3 protein is CASSPIPGYAGELFF. The CDR3 region has the DNA TGTGCCAGCAGTCCCATCCCTGGCTATGCCGGGGAGCTGTTTTTT.

This clonotype has a count of ten or more. V gene TRBV6-1 combines with J gene TRBJ1-6; tentatively, D is TRBD1 (5 bases). The CDR3 length is 15 residues. Germline V lookup: CDR1 MNHNS, CDR2 SASEGT. Trimming left V 3 bases short and J 10 bases short, with 16 bases between. CDR3 loop: CASSERDDLLSPLHF. The CDR3 DNA sequence: TGTGCCAGCAGTGAGCGGGACGACTTACTATCACCCCTCCACTTT.

The rearrangement joins TRBV11-2 to TRBJ2-7; TRBD1 might be the D (5 bases). The CDR3 is 15 amino acids. V was clipped by 1 base and J by 6 bases, with 16 bases between them. Germline V gene lookup returns CDR1 SGHAT and CDR2 FQNNGV. This chain's CDR3 is CASSLGLSYRIEQYF. The CDR3 nucleotides read TGTGCCAGCAGCTTAGGCCTATCGTACAGGATCGAGCAGTACTTC. Supplemented by reference TRBV11-2 and TRBJ2-7, the full variable domain reads EAGVAQSPRYKIIEKRQSVAFWCNPISGHATLYWYQQILGQGPKLLIQFQNNGVVDDSQLPKDRFSAERLKGVDSTLKIQPAKLEDSAVYLCASSLGLSYRIEQYFGPGTRLTVT.

The chain is built from TRBV7-9 and TRBJ1-1, with no clear D. With 4 bases removed from V and 3 bases from J, the gap between germline ends came to 15 bases. Germline loops: CDR1 SEHNR, CDR2 FQNEAQ (reference sequence). The CDR3 is 15 amino acids. CDR3 amino acids: CASSSGRGVDTEAFF. DNA of the CDR3: TGTGCCAGCAGCTCCGGTCGTGGGGTCGACACTGAAGCTTTCTTT.